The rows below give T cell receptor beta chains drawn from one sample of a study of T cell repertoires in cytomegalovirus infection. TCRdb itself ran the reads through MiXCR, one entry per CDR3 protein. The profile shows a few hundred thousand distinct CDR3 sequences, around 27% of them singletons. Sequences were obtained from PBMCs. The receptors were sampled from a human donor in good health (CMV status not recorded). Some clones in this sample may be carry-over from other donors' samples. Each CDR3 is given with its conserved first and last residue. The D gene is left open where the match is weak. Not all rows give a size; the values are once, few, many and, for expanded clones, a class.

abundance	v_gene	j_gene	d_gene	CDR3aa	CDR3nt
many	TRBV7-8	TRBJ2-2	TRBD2	CASSLRLADTGELFF	TGTGCCAGCAGCCTCAGACTAGCGGATACCGGGGAGCTGTTTTTT
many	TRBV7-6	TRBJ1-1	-	CASSPPGHRLEAFF	TGTGCCAGCAGCCCTCCTGGGCACAGGCTTGAAGCTTTCTTT
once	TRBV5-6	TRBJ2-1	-	CASSLAVWREQFF	TGTGCCAGCAGCTTGGCGGTATGGAGGGAGCAGTTCTTC
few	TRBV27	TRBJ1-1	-	CASSLLETGTEAFF	TGTGCCAGCAGTTTATTGGAAACGGGTACTGAAGCTTTCTTT
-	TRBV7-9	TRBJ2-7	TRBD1	CASSLEQGVEQYF	TGTGCCAGCAGCTTAGAACAGGGGGTCGAGCAGTACTTC
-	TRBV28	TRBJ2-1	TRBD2	CASSFRSGLAGAEQFF	TGTGCCAGCAGTTTTCGTTCGGGGCTAGCGGGAGCAGAGCAGTTCTTC
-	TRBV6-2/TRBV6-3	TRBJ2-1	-	CASSYDGLVGSSYNEQFF	TGTGCCAGCAGTTACGATGGTCTCGTAGGAAGCTCCTACAATGAGCAGTTCTTC
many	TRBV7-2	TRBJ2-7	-	CASSLDQYEQYF	TGTGCCAGCAGCTTAGATCAATACGAGCAGTACTTC
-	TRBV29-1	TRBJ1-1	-	CSVEPRGNTEAFF	TGCAGCGTTGAGCCCAGGGGAAACACTGAAGCTTTCTTT
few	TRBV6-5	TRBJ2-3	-	CASSYSPTGTDTQYF	TGTGCCAGCAGTTACTCTCCGACAGGCACAGATACGCAGTATTTT
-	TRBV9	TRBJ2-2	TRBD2	CASSVGTSGGGELFF	TGTGCCAGCAGCGTAGGGACTAGTGGCGGCGGGGAGCTGTTTTTT
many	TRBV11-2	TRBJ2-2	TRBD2	CASSFIAGNTGELFF	TGTGCCAGCAGCTTCATAGCGGGTAACACCGGGGAGCTGTTTTTT
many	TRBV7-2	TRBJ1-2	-	CASSLEGWGSPYGYTF	TGTGCCAGCAGCTTAGAGGGATGGGGGAGCCCCTATGGCTACACCTTC
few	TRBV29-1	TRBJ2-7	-	CSVEDTKRLREQYF	TGCAGCGTTGAAGATACGAAGCGGCTGCGGGAGCAGTACTTC
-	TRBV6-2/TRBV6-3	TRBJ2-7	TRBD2	CASSYRLAGEGYEQYF	TGTGCCAGCAGTTACCGTCTAGCGGGAGAAGGGTACGAGCAGTACTTC
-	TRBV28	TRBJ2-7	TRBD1	CASRRDRVLVEQYF	TGTGCCAGCCGCCGGGACAGGGTCCTCGTCGAGCAGTACTTC
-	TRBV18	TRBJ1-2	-	CASSPADQSPYGYTF	TGTGCCAGCTCGCCCGCCGATCAGAGTCCATATGGCTACACCTTC
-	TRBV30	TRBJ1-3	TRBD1	CAWSQGGTGNTIYF	TGTGCCTGGAGTCAGGGGGGGACTGGAAACACCATATATTTT
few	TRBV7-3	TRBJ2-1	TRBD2	CASSSGLAGVSNEQFF	TGTGCCAGCAGCTCAGGACTAGCGGGAGTGTCCAATGAGCAGTTCTTC
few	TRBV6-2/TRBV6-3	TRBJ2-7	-	CASSYQVGLELYEQYF	TGTGCCAGCAGTTACCAAGTCGGCCTCGAACTCTACGAGCAGTACTTC
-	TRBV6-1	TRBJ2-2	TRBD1	CASRGQEVTGELFF	TGTGCCAGCAGGGGACAGGAGGTAACCGGGGAGCTGTTTTTT
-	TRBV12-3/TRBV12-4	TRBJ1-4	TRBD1	CASTLGQGVREKLFF	TGTGCCAGCACCCTGGGACAGGGAGTTCGTGAAAAACTGTTTTTT
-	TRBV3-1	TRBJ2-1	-	CASSQMIQRNNEQFF	TGTGCCAGCAGCCAAATGATCCAGCGGAACAATGAGCAGTTCTTC
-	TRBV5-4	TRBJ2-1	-	CASSFQGGDEQFF	TGTGCCAGCAGCTTTCAAGGTGGCGATGAGCAGTTCTTC
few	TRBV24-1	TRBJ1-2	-	CATSDPVLEYTF	TGTGCCACCAGTGATCCGGTCCTGGAGTACACCTTC
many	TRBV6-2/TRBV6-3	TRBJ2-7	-	CASSFRALRVYEQYF	TGTGCCAGCAGCTTTCGCGCCCTAAGGGTCTACGAGCAGTACTTC
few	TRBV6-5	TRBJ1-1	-	CASSPGHPGTEAFF	TGTGCCAGCAGCCCGGGACACCCGGGCACTGAAGCTTTCTTT
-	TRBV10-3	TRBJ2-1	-	CATSGLTRDNEQFF	TGTGCCACCTCTGGACTTACGAGGGACAATGAGCAGTTCTTC
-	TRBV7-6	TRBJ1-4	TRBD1	CASSETGTGIGEKLFF	TGTGCCAGCAGCGAAACCGGGACAGGGATCGGTGAAAAACTGTTTTTT
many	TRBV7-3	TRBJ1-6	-	CASSLTPTGNSPLHF	TGTGCCAGCAGCTTAACTCCGACGGGAAATTCACCCCTCCACTTT
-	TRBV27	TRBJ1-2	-	CASSSGHPNYGYTF	TGTGCCAGCAGCTCGGGACATCCTAACTATGGCTACACCTTC
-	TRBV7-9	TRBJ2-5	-	CASSLATGEETQYF	TGTGCCAGCAGCTTAGCGACGGGGGAAGAGACCCAGTACTTC
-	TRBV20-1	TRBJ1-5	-	CSAMELGDLHYTGNQPQHF	TGCAGTGCTATGGAATTGGGGGACCTACACTACACAGGGAATCAGCCCCAGCATTTT
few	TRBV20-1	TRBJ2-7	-	CSARDIPGARYEQYF	TGCAGTGCTAGAGATATCCCAGGGGCGCGCTACGAGCAGTACTTC
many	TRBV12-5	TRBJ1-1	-	CASGLVRDDLLGTEAFF	TGTGCTAGTGGTTTGGTAAGGGATGATCTTTTGGGCACTGAAGCTTTCTTT
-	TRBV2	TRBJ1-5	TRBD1	CASRSQPGQGQPQHF	TGTGCCAGCAGAAGTCAACCGGGACAGGGACAGCCCCAGCATTTT
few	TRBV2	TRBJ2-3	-	CAFGEMADTQYF	TGTGCGTTCGGCGAGATGGCGGATACGCAGTATTTT
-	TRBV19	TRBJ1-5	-	CASSRTVQNQPQHF	TGTGCCAGTAGCCGGACAGTCCAGAATCAGCCCCAGCATTTT
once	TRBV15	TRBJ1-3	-	CATSIDRPSGNTIYF	TGTGCCACCAGCATTGACAGACCCTCTGGAAACACCATATATTTT
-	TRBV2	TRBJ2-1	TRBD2	CASRDSGTINNEQFF	TGTGCCAGCAGGGACTCCGGGACTATAAACAATGAGCAGTTCTTC
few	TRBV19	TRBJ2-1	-	CASKEVGPTANEQFF	TGTGCCAGTAAGGAGGTGGGGCCAACCGCCAATGAGCAGTTCTTC
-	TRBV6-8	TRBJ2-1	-	CASSYGFVRNNEQFF	TGTGCCAGCAGTTACGGTTTCGTTAGGAATAATGAGCAGTTCTTC
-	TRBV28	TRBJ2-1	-	CASSLALMSNEQFF	TGTGCCAGCAGTTTGGCTCTGATGAGCAATGAGCAGTTCTTC
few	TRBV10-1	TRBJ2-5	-	CASSAGGPQETQYF	TGCGCCAGCAGTGCGGGCGGACCCCAAGAGACCCAGTACTTC
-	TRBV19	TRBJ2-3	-	CASSSRSDSRTDTQYF	TGTGCCAGTAGTTCCCGTTCGGACAGCCGCACAGATACGCAGTATTTT
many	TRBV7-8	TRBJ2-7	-	CASSWGTDRGEQYF	TGTGCCAGCAGCTGGGGGACAGATCGGGGGGAGCAGTACTTC
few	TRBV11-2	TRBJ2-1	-	CASSLKRGGEQFF	TGTGCCAGCAGCTTAAAGCGAGGTGGTGAGCAGTTCTTC
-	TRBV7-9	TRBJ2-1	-	CASSLDVRRDNEQFF	TGTGCCAGCAGCTTAGACGTAAGACGGGACAATGAGCAGTTCTTC
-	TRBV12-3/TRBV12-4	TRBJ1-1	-	CASSPLDRGAFF	TGTGCCAGCAGTCCCCTGGACAGAGGAGCTTTCTTT
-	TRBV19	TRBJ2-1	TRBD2	CASSLWASGGTREQFF	TGTGCCAGTAGTCTTTGGGCTAGCGGGGGTACACGTGAGCAGTTCTTC
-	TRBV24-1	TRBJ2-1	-	CATSDPAGEQFF	TGTGCCACCAGTGACCCGGCGGGTGAGCAGTTCTTC
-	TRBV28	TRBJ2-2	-	CASSFGPGPTNTGELFF	TGTGCCAGCAGTTTTGGTCCGGGACCCACGAACACCGGGGAGCTGTTTTTT
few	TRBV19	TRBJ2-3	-	CASSPRRQGADTQYF	TGTGCCAGTAGCCCACGAAGGCAGGGCGCAGATACGCAGTATTTT
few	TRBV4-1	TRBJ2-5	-	CASSHSDSQETQYF	TGCGCCAGCAGCCACTCCGACAGCCAAGAGACCCAGTACTTC
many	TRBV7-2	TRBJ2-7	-	CASSLVAASGEQYF	TGTGCCAGCAGCTTAGTAGCGGCCTCGGGCGAGCAGTACTTC
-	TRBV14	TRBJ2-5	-	CASSQDMARDVQETQYF	TGTGCCAGCAGCCAAGATATGGCCAGGGATGTCCAAGAGACCCAGTACTTC
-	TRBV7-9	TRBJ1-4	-	CASSTRTSDEKLFF	TGTGCCAGCAGCACAAGGACGTCTGACGAAAAACTGTTTTTT